The next 17 T cell receptor beta chains were all read from a single sample in a study of blood T cell repertoires in COVID-19. Clones were sequenced by immunoSEQ multiplex PCR, and TCRdb holds only the in-frame ones, with some missing. The table includes fewer than 500,000 clones, around 90% detected once. The sequencing sample was made of peripheral blood. All receptors derive from a man aged 18-30 years with COVID-19, enrolled during active disease.

This chain connects TRBV27 to TRBJ2-1, with 7 bases matching TRBD1. Germline CDR1 is MNHEY and CDR2 is SMNVEV (reference sequence). Trimming took 6 bases from V and 5 from J; bases not matched to a gene: 4. The CDR3 covers 13 residues. CDR3 in amino acids: CASRVTGHNEQFF. The CDR3, as DNA: TGTGCCAGCAGGGTGACAGGGCACAATGAGCAGTTCTTC.

The chain joins TRBV11-2 to TRBJ2-7; TRBD2 matches at 11 bases. The CDR3 sequence is 14 residues long. The J segment lost 6 bases and the V segment lost 4 bases, leaving 5 bases of the junction unmatched. Germline V gives CDR1 SGHAT, CDR2 FQNNGV. The CDR3 DNA is TGTGCCAGCAGCTCACGACTAGCGGGGCCCGAGCAGTACTTC. Its protein is CASSSRLAGPEQYF.

The V call is TRBV18, the J call TRBJ2-3; possible D gene TRBD1, 5 bases. Germline V CDR1 and CDR2: KGHSH, LQKENI. Trimming stripped 3 bases from V and 2 bases from J, with 12 bases between. This CDR3 has 15 residues. CDR3 residues: CASSPTRQPTDTQYF. CDR3 nucleotide sequence: TGTGCCAGCTCACCCACCAGACAGCCCACAGATACGCAGTATTTT.

V gene TRBV5-5 combines with J gene TRBJ2-1, with TRBD2 as a possible D gene (6 bases). CDR3 size: 15 residues. Trimming stripped 3 bases from V and 2 bases from J, with 12 bases between. Germline V CDR1 and CDR2: SGHKS, YYEKEE (reference sequence). The CDR3 nucleotides are TGTGCCAGCAGCTCTCCGGGACTCACCTACAATGAGCAGTTCTTC. It specifies CASSSPGLTYNEQFF.

This chain links TRBV2 with TRBJ2-3, with 8 nucleotides matching TRBD1. The trim removed 6 bases at V and 2 bases at J, leaving 4 bases unmatched. Germline V lookup: CDR1 SNHLY, CDR2 FYNNEI. The CDR3 consists of 14 residues. DNA for the CDR3: TGTGCCAGCAGGTCCAGGGGGCTCACAGATACGCAGTATTTT. It translates to CASRSRGLTDTQYF.

The chain couples TRBV5-1 to TRBJ2-5; a possible D gene is TRBD2 (6 bases). The CDR3 has 16 amino acids. CDR1 and CDR2 from the germline V gene are SGHRS and YFSETQ. The V gene lost 5 bases and the J gene lost 2 bases, with 19 bases spanning the gap. CDR3 loop: CASSRGGTPLQETQYF. The CDR3 DNA is TGCGCCAGCAGTCGTGGGGGGACCCCCTTGCAAGAGACCCAGTACTTC.

The chain uses TRBV6-5 and TRBJ2-1; D ambiguous. Between the trimmed V and J ends, which lost 8 bases and 0 bases, there was a span of 14 bases. The CDR3 loop spans 15 amino acids. Germline V gives CDR1 MNHEY, CDR2 SVGAGI. The CDR3 here is CASHYHWSSYNEQFF. CDR3 DNA sequence: TGTGCCAGCCACTACCACTGGAGCTCCTACAATGAGCAGTTCTTC.

This rearrangement joins TRBV6-5 to TRBJ2-7, with 8 bases aligning to TRBD2. CDR1 and CDR2 from the germline V gene are MNHEY and SVGAGI. The CDR3 runs 15 residues. V trimming: 7 bases; J trimming: 7 bases; junction bases outside the gene matches: 15. The CDR3 region has the DNA TGTGCCAGCACCCGTGAGGGGACTAGTCTGCAGGAGCAGTACTTC. Protein product: CASTREGTSLQEQYF.

V is TRBV7-9 and J is TRBJ2-7; D may be TRBD2 (6 bases). V shed 5 bases and J shed 5 bases, with 16 bases lying between them. The CDR3 totals 14 residues. CDR1 is SEHNR, CDR2 FQNEAQ, per germline (reference sequence). DNA of the CDR3: TGTGCCAGCAGCCTCGAGGGAGGATCCCACGAGCAGTACTTC. It codes for CASSLEGGSHEQYF.

This clone was seen once. The identical CDR3 is also encoded by other nucleotide sequences in the sample. The V and J genes are TRBV27 and TRBJ2-1; 7 bases agree with TRBD2. This CDR3 has 14 residues. The J segment lost 2 bases and the V segment lost 3 bases, leaving 1 base of the junction unmatched. In germline, CDR1 is MNHEY, CDR2 SMNVEV (reference sequence). The CDR3 DNA follows: TGTGCCAGCAGTTTGGCGGGGGCCTACAATGAGCAGTTCTTC. Translated: CASSLAGAYNEQFF.

The chain has TRBV3-1 (or the pseudogene TRBV3-2) and TRBJ2-2, with a weak D call TRBD1 (6 bases). Looked up from germline, CDR1 is LGHDT and CDR2 is YNNKEL (reference sequence). CDR3 length equals 16 residues. V gave up 0 bases and J gave up 6 bases, with 14 bases separating them. CDR3 in amino acids: CASSQDRSSGAGELFF. CDR3 in DNA: TGTGCCAGCAGCCAAGACCGATCCTCAGGGGCCGGGGAGCTGTTTTTT.

The CDR3 DNA is TGTGCCAGCAGAGACGGGGGGGAAAGCACAGATACGCAGTATTTT. Encoded protein: CASRDGGESTDTQYF. The chain links TRBV6-5 to TRBJ2-3; 8 bases are shared with TRBD2. J was trimmed by 0 bases and V by 6 bases; bases with no gene match: 5. This CDR3 is built from 15 residues. CDR1 is MNHEY and CDR2 is SVGAGI in the germline V gene.

This clone was seen a single time. The gene calls are TRBV14 and TRBJ1-3, with TRBD1 identical over 8 bases. The junction had 2 bases not matched to a gene; V was cut back by 5 bases and J by 2 bases. This CDR3 spans 14 amino acids. Germline V gene lookup returns CDR1 SGHDN and CDR2 FVKESK. For the CDR3, the DNA is TGTGCCAGCAGCGCGACAGGGGCTGGAAACACCATATATTTT. Its translation is CASSATGAGNTIYF.

This rearrangement joins TRBV7-8 to TRBJ2-1, with D tentatively TRBD1 (6 bases). The CDR3 is 14 residues long. V lost 1 base to trimming and J lost 7 bases, with 11 bases between them. From germline, CDR1 is SGHVS and CDR2 FQNEAQ. The CDR3 spells CASSLGPQGNEQFF. CDR3 DNA sequence: TGTGCCAGCAGCTTAGGGCCACAGGGAAATGAGCAGTTCTTC.

CDR3 sequence: CASSIGGGGGSSYNEQFF. The CDR3 DNA reads TGTGCCAGCAGCATAGGGGGTGGCGGGGGTAGCTCCTACAATGAGCAGTTCTTC. The J gene is TRBJ2-1, the V gene TRBV9; D is possibly TRBD2 (7 bases). Germline V gene data show CDR1 as SGDLS and CDR2 as YYNGEE. Trimming took 4 bases from V and 0 from J, leaving 20 bases between them. This CDR3 has 18 amino acids.

The chain couples TRBV28 to TRBJ1-5, with TRBD1 matching 10 bases. CDR3 length equals 14 residues. V shed 6 bases, J shed 6 bases, and the junction held 5 bases outside the gene matches. Germline CDR1 is MDHEN and CDR2 is SYDVKM. This CDR3 reads CASSRRTGGQPQHF. In DNA form, the CDR3 reads TGTGCCAGCAGCCGTAGGACAGGGGGTCAGCCCCAGCATTTT.

This clone has only one observation. The rearrangement joins TRBV3-1 (or the pseudogene TRBV3-2) to TRBJ1-1; D unclear. CDR1 is LGHDT and CDR2 is YNNKEL in the germline V gene (reference sequence). The CDR3 spans 13 residues. Between the trimmed V and J ends, which lost 4 bases and 1 base, there was a span of 7 bases. This CDR3 reads CASSPTGNTEAFF. CDR3 sequence (DNA): TGTGCCAGCAGCCCGACGGGGAACACTGAAGCTTTCTTT.